The T cell receptor beta chain under discussion was sequenced for a study of cytomegalovirus exposure and HLA in healthy donors. From germline, CDR1 is SGHNT and CDR2 YYREEE (reference sequence). The CDR3 contains 15 residues. Trimming took 4 bases from V and 3 from J; bases not matched to a gene: 8. A multiplex PCR was run with 60 Vbeta primers and 13 Jbeta primers. Assay used: immunoSEQ multiplex PCR; TCRdb lists only in-frame clones, some missing. The table lists about 100,000 clones, over 65% of them singletons. The source of this sequence is a female donor in good health and CMV-seropositive. The sample taken for sequencing was PBMCs. The chain combines TRBV5-4 with TRBJ2-3; 7 nucleotides match TRBD2. CDR3 region: CASSAAAGSTDTQYF. For the CDR3, the DNA is TGTGCCAGCAGCGCAGCAGCGGGATCAACAGATACGCAGTATTTT.